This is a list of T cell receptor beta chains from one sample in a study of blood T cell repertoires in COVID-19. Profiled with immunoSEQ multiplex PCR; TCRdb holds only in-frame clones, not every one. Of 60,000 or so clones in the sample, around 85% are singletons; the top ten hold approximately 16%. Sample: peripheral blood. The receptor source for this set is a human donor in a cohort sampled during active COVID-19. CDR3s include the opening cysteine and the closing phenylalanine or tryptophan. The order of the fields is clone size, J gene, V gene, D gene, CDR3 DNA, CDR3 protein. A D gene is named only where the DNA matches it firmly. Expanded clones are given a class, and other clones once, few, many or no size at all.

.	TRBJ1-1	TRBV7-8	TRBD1	TGTGCCAGCAGCCTGCGCGGGCAGGGGGCTGAAGCTTTCTTT	CASSLRGQGAEAFF
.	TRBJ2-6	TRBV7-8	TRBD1	TGTGCCAGCAGCTCCTACAGGGGGCGGCCAGGTGGGGCCAACGTCCTGACTTTC	CASSSYRGRPGGANVLTF
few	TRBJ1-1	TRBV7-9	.	TGTGCCAGCACCCGCACAGGTCGCACTGAAGCTTTCTTT	CASTRTGRTEAFF
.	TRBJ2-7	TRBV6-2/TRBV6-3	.	TGTGCCAGCAGCCCCGTCGGGGGGCCTCCCTACGAGCAGTACTTC	CASSPVGGPPYEQYF
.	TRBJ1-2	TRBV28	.	TGTGCCAGCACCCTAACGGACAGAAACTATGGCTACACCTTC	CASTLTDRNYGYTF
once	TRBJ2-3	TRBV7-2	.	TGTGCCAGCAGCCCGGAGGCCAGGACCTCCGGTACGCAGTATTTT	CASSPEARTSGTQYF
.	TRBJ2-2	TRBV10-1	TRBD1	TGCGCCACCAGCACGGGACAGGGTGGCACCGGGGAGCTGTTTTTT	CATSTGQGGTGELFF
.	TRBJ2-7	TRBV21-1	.	TGTGCCAGCAGCAAGGGGGGGACAGGGGTTCACTACGAGCAGTACTTC	CASSKGGTGVHYEQYF
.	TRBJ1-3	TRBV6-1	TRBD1	TGTGCCAGCAGTGAAGCGCAGGGGGGTGGAAACACCATATATTTT	CASSEAQGGGNTIYF
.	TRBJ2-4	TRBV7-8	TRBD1	TGTGCCAGCAGCTTACCCGGACAGGGAATCAAAAACATTCAGTACTTC	CASSLPGQGIKNIQYF
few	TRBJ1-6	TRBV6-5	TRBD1	TGTGCCAGCAGGACGGGACAGGGGTCTTCACCCCTCCACTTT	CASRTGQGSSPLHF
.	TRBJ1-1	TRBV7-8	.	TGTGCCAGCAGCCGGGGGGGGCCCACTGAAGCTTTCTTT	CASSRGGPTEAFF
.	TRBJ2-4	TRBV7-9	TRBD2	TGTGCCAGCAGCCCAGCCCCGGGACTAACGAGACTAGCCAAAAACATTCAGTACTTC	CASSPAPGLTRLAKNIQYF
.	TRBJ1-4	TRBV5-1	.	TGCGCCAGCAGCTTCCAGGGCGAAGAAAAACTGTTTTTT	CASSFQGEEKLFF
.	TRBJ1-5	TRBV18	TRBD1	TGTGCCAGCTCACTAGGGACAGGGGTATATCAGCCCCAGCATTTT	CASSLGTGVYQPQHF
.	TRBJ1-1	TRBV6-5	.	TGTGCCAGCAGCGAGCAGGGGACGCAGACTGAAGCTTTCTTT	CASSEQGTQTEAFF
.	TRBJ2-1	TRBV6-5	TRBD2	TGTGCCAGCAGTAAGACTAGCGGGGATTACAATGAGCAGTTCTTC	CASSKTSGDYNEQFF
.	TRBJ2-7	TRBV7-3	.	TGTGCCAGCTCCCCCGGGCTCGGGAACGAGCAGTACTTC	CASSPGLGNEQYF
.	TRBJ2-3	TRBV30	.	TGTGCCTGTGTAGGGGGTAGGGATACGCAGTATTTT	CACVGGRDTQYF
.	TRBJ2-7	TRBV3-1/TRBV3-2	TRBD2	TGTGCCAGCAGCATACACTATAGGCGGGGGGATGGCGAGCAGTACTTC	CASSIHYRRGDGEQYF
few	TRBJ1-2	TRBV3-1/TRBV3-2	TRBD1	TGTGCCAGCAGCAAACTACAGGGGGACCATGGCTACACCTTC	CASSKLQGDHGYTF
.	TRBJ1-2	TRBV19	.	TGTGCCAGTAGTATGGGCGCCAACTATGGCTACACCTTC	CASSMGANYGYTF
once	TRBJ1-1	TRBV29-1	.	TGCAGCGTCAAGATCCGGGGAGACACTGAAGCTTTCTTT	CSVKIRGDTEAFF
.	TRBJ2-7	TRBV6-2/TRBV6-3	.	TGTGCCAGCAGTCCAGGAGGGTCCTGGGAGCAGTACTTC	CASSPGGSWEQYF
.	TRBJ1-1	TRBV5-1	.	TGCGCCAGCAGCGCCCGACCGGGAGGGGACACTGAAGCTTTCTTT	CASSARPGGDTEAFF
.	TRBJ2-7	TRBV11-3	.	TGTGCCAGCAGCTTCCGTCGGGGGCAGGGGGGATGGTACGAGCAGTACTTC	CASSFRRGQGGWYEQYF
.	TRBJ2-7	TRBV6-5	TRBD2	TGTGCCAGCAGTTACTCGACTAGCGGGGCCTACGAGCAGTACTTC	CASSYSTSGAYEQYF
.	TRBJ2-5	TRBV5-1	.	TGCGCCAGCAGCTTGGTGGCTTACCAAGAGACCCAGTACTTC	CASSLVAYQETQYF
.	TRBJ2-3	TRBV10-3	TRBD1	TGTGCCATCAGTGGATCTCTAGGGACAGCACCAGATACGCAGTATTTT	CAISGSLGTAPDTQYF
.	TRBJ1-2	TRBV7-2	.	TGTGCCAGCAGCTCCGGACAGTTTTATGGCTACACCTTC	CASSSGQFYGYTF
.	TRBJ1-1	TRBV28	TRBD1	TGTGCCAGCACTACGGGACAGCGGAACACTGAAGCTTTCTTT	CASTTGQRNTEAFF
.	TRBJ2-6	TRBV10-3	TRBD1	TGTGCCATCAGGGGACAGGGAGGCGACTCTGGGGCCAACGTCCTGACTTTC	CAIRGQGGDSGANVLTF